The 20 T cell receptor beta chains given below trace back to one sample, sequenced in a study of blood T cell repertoires in COVID-19. Libraries were prepared by immunoSEQ multiplex PCR; TCRdb keeps only in-frame clonotypes and omits some of them. In the table there are 30,000 to 40,000 clones, approximately 91% of which are singletons. Sequencing was carried out using peripheral blood. The receptors stem from a man between 65 and 79 years old with active COVID-19.

The chain carries TRBV11-2 and TRBJ1-4, with D unclear. This CDR3 contains 15 residues. Germline V gives CDR1 SGHAT, CDR2 FQNNGV. The V gene lost 1 base and the J gene lost 7 bases, with 13 bases spanning the gap. DNA for the CDR3: TGTGCCAGCAGCTTAGGGTGGCGAGGAGGTGAAAAACTGTTTTTT. It codes for CASSLGWRGGEKLFF.

The V gene is TRBV13, the J gene TRBJ2-7, with D hard to call. CDR1 is PRHDT and CDR2 is FYEKMQ in the germline V gene (reference sequence). The CDR3 is 13 amino acids. Deletions cut 5 bases from V and 0 bases from J, with 8 bases between. The CDR3 DNA follows: TGTGCCAGCAGCCACCCCGGCTCCTACGAGCAGTACTTC. Amino acid sequence: CASSHPGSYEQYF.

The V and J genes are TRBV19 and TRBJ2-3, with 10 bases matching TRBD2. V shed 5 bases and J 3 bases; nucleotides not matched to a gene: 5. CDR1 is LNHDA, CDR2 SQIVND, per germline (reference sequence). The CDR3 is made up of 15 amino acids. The CDR3 nucleotides read TGTGCCAGTAGTGGTAGCGGGAGGAATACAGATACGCAGTATTTT. Protein sequence: CASSGSGRNTDTQYF.

The chain combines TRBV5-1 with TRBJ1-1, with D possibly being TRBD1 (5 bases). The CDR3 has 14 residues. Trimming cost V 6 bases and J 1 base, with 13 bases left between them. Germline V lookup: CDR1 SGHRS, CDR2 YFSETQ. The DNA for the CDR3 is TGCGCCAGCACAAAACAGGCTACGAACACTGAAGCTTTCTTT. Translated: CASTKQATNTEAFF.

The chain combines TRBV6-2 or TRBV6-3 with TRBJ2-2, with a weak D call TRBD1 (6 bases). The CDR3 covers 14 residues. Germline V gene data show CDR1 as MNHEY and CDR2 as SVGEGT. V was pared by 8 bases and J by 3 bases, with 13 bases between. For the CDR3, the DNA is TGTGCCAGCCGCCCGAACAGGGACACCGGGGAGCTGTTTTTT. It translates to CASRPNRDTGELFF.

The chain joins TRBV5-1 to TRBJ1-6, with a weak D call TRBD1 (5 bases). The CDR3 has 15 amino acids. V lost 10 bases to trimming and J lost 0 bases, with 14 bases between them. Per germline, CDR1 SGHRS and CDR2 YFSETQ. CDR3 in amino acids: CASVEGSSYNSPLHF. Written as DNA, the CDR3 is TGCGCCTCAGTGGAGGGGAGCTCCTATAATTCACCCCTCCACTTT.

In its sample, this clone was seen once. The chain has TRBV29-1 and TRBJ1-1, with TRBD1 matching over 9 bases. The germline CDR1 and CDR2 sequences are SQVTM and ANQGSEA. CDR3 length equals 15 residues. The trim removed 4 bases at V and 5 bases at J, leaving 11 bases unmatched. The CDR3 is CSVGFPGQGETEAFF. Written as DNA, the CDR3 is TGCAGCGTTGGGTTTCCGGGACAGGGAGAAACTGAAGCTTTCTTT.

This chain links TRBV28 with TRBJ1-1; the D is unclear. Trimming took off 2 bases at V and 6 bases at J, with 13 bases between the two ends. Germline V CDR1 and CDR2: MDHEN, SYDVKM. This CDR3 is 14 amino acids long. The CDR3 loop is CASSLPARGAEAFF. The CDR3, as DNA: TGTGCCAGCAGTTTACCAGCCCGGGGAGCTGAAGCTTTCTTT.

CDR3 nucleotide sequence: TGTGCCAGCAGCCTCCAGCCCCTTAACAGGGAACATCAGCCCCAGCATTTT. Translating it yields CASSLQPLNREHQPQHF. The V and J genes are TRBV7-2 and TRBJ1-5, with D tentatively TRBD1 (6 bases). The germline CDR1 and CDR2 sequences are SGHTA and FQGNSA. The CDR3 sequence is 17 residues long. The ends were cut back, 5 bases at V and 5 bases at J, with 22 bases in the middle.

The rearrangement joins TRBV19 to TRBJ2-1; D possibly corresponds to TRBD2 (7 bases). From germline, CDR1 is LNHDA and CDR2 SQIVND (reference sequence). V lost 3 bases and J 6 bases, leaving 15 bases between the germline ends. The CDR3 consists of 15 residues. This CDR3 is CASSMGGAPGNEQFF. The CDR3 coding sequence is TGTGCCAGTAGTATGGGGGGGGCGCCGGGCAATGAGCAGTTCTTC.

The rearrangement uses TRBV3-1 (or the pseudogene TRBV3-2) and TRBJ1-1; possibly TRBD1 for D (6 bases). This CDR3 is built from 15 residues. CDR1 is LGHDT, CDR2 YNNKEL, per germline (reference sequence). V gave up 2 bases and J gave up 4 bases, with 14 bases separating them. In nucleotides, the CDR3 is TGTGCCAGCAGCCAAAGGGGGGGGAAGGGCACTGAAGCTTTCTTT. The encoded protein is CASSQRGGKGTEAFF.

The chain employs TRBV7-2 and TRBJ2-7; 11 bases are a match to TRBD2. J lost 3 bases, V lost 0 bases, and 7 bases had no gene match. The CDR3 length is 17 residues. Germline V lookup: CDR1 SGHTA, CDR2 FQGNSA. The CDR3 sequence is CASSLAYGGLAGYEQYF. Here the CDR3 DNA reads TGTGCCAGCAGCTTAGCCTACGGTGGACTAGCGGGCTACGAGCAGTACTTC.

This rearrangement joins TRBV14 to TRBJ2-1; 10 nucleotides align to TRBD2. The CDR3 loop spans 14 amino acids. Trimming removed 1 base from V and 9 bases from J; junction bases left unmatched: 3. Germline-derived CDR1 and CDR2 are SGHDN and FVKESK. CDR3 protein: CASSQGGLASEQFF. Written as DNA, the CDR3 is TGTGCCAGCAGCCAAGGGGGACTAGCGTCTGAGCAGTTCTTC.

This clone was observed a single time. V and J are TRBV29-1 and TRBJ2-5, with D uncertain. This CDR3 is built from 13 residues. V dropped 1 base and J dropped 2 bases, with 8 bases sitting between them. CDR1 and CDR2 (germline): SQVTM, ANQGSEA. CDR3 DNA: TGCAGCGTTGAAGGGTACAGACAAGAGACCCAGTACTTC. The encoded protein is CSVEGYRQETQYF.

The chain is built from TRBV11-1 and TRBJ2-1; 9 bases agree with TRBD1. The CDR3 consists of 16 residues. The germline CDR1 and CDR2 sequences are SGHAT and FQDESV (reference sequence). The trim removed 4 bases at V and 3 bases at J, leaving 7 bases unmatched. CDR3 in DNA: TGTGCCAGCAGCTCACGGGGGACAGGGAACTACAATGAGCAGTTCTTC. Protein sequence: CASSSRGTGNYNEQFF.

The chain links TRBV6-4 to TRBJ2-1; 14 bases are a match to TRBD2. Per the germline V gene, CDR1 is MRHNA and CDR2 is SNTAGT. The CDR3 has 16 amino acids. The V and J ends lost 7 bases and 9 bases, in that order; junction bases with no gene match: 11. This chain's CDR3 is CASNLPGLAGVGEQFF. The DNA for the CDR3 is TGTGCCAGCAATCTACCGGGACTAGCGGGAGTAGGTGAGCAGTTCTTC.

In its sample, this clone was seen once. The CDR3 bases are TGTGCCTGGGCGGGACTCGGGAATGAGCAGTTCTTC. It is translated as CAWAGLGNEQFF. J is TRBJ2-1 and V is TRBV30; tentatively, D is TRBD2 (6 bases). The ends were cut back, 5 bases at V and 7 bases at J, with 12 bases in the middle. The CDR3 extends over 12 amino acids. Germline CDR1 is GTSNPN and CDR2 is SVGIG (reference sequence).

This clone was observed a few times. This CDR3 reads CASSFRGGQGKNEQFF. In DNA, the CDR3 is TGTGCCAGCAGCTTCCGCGGGGGACAGGGGAAAAATGAGCAGTTCTTC. The V and J genes are TRBV5-5 and TRBJ2-1, with 10 bases identical to TRBD1. This CDR3 is built from 16 residues. CDR1 and CDR2 from the germline V gene are SGHKS and YYEKEE (reference sequence). The V and J ends lost 2 bases and 7 bases, in that order; junction bases with no gene match: 9.

CDR3 in amino acids: CASSQLQGADTQYF. The CDR3 DNA follows: TGTGCCAGCAGCCAGCTGCAGGGGGCCGATACGCAGTATTTT. The rearrangement links TRBV14 to TRBJ2-3, with 8 bases aligning to TRBD1. The CDR3 runs 14 residues. The V segment lost 3 bases and the J segment 6 bases; nucleotides outside the gene matches: 5. Germline CDR1 reads SGHDN; CDR2 reads FVKESK.

V usage is TRBV24-1 and J usage is TRBJ2-5, with TRBD2 matching over 13 bases. The trim removed 7 bases at V and 5 bases at J, leaving 12 bases unmatched. Germline CDR1 is KGHDR and CDR2 is SFDVKD. CDR3 length: 17 residues. The CDR3 nucleotides read TGTGCCACCAGCCCCGGGACTAGCGGGGAGTTCGGGGAGACCCAGTACTTC. Protein: CATSPGTSGEFGETQYF.